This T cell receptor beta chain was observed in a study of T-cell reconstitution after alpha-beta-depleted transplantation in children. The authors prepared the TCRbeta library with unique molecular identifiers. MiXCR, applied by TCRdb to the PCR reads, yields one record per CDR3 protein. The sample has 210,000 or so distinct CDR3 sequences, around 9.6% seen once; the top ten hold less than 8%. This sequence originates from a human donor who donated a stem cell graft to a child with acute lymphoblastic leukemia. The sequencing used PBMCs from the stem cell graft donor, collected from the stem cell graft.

The CDR3 loop is CASSPTYGAGGFSYEQYF. For the CDR3, the DNA is TGCGCCAGCAGCCCAACCTACGGGGCGGGGGGCTTCTCCTACGAGCAGTACTTC. The V gene is TRBV4-1, the J gene TRBJ2-7, with 8 positions matching TRBD2. The length of the CDR3 is 18 residues. Trimming removed 4 bases from V and 0 bases from J; junction bases left unmatched: 14. Germline assignment: CDR1 MGHRA and CDR2 YSYEKL.